This T cell receptor (beta chain) was recorded in a study of technical replicates of blood from several donors. The V gene's germline CDR1 is KGHSH and CDR2 LQKENI. This CDR3 contains 12 residues. V gave up 2 bases and J gave up 4 bases, with 5 bases separating them. This clone has only one observation. Using immunoSEQ multiplex PCR, the repertoire was profiled, and TCRdb retains in-frame clones only, with some absent. The data show more than 65,000 clones, approximately 92% seen once. This clonotype originated in a human donor in good health. The J gene is TRBJ1-1, the V gene TRBV18; no clear D. The sequencing sample was made of T cells isolated from PBMCs. CDR3 in amino acids: CASSPYSTEAFF. The CDR3 bases are TGTGCCAGCTCACCATACTCCACTGAAGCTTTCTTT.